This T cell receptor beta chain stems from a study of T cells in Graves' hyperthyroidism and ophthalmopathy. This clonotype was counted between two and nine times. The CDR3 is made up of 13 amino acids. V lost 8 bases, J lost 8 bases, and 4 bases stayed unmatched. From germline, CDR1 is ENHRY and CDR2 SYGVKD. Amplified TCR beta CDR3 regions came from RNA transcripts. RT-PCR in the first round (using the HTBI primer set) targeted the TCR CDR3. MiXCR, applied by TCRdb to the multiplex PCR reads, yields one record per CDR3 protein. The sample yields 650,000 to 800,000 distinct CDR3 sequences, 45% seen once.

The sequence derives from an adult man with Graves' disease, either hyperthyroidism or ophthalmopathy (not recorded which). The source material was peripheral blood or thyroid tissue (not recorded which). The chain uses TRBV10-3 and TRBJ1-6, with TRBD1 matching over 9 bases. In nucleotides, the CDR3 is TGTGCCATCGGGACAGGGATCGATTCACCCCTCCACTTT. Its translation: CAIGTGIDSPLHF.